This is a list of T cell receptor beta chains from one sample in a study of blood T cell repertoires in COVID-19. The assay was immunoSEQ multiplex PCR, and TCRdb's table has in-frame clones only and misses some. The table has about 170,000 clones, 85% seen once; the top ten hold over 3%. The sample comprised peripheral blood. Receptors were obtained from a human donor with acute or convalescent COVID-19. The donor label of this sample is uncertain. Both conserved end residues are part of each CDR3. D genes are given only for firm matches. Clone size is given for some rows only: seen once, a few or many times, or a class if the clone is expanded.

d_gene: -; abundance: -; len: 15; v_gene: TRBV14; j_gene: TRBJ1-4; CDR3nt: TGTGCCAGCAGCTTGCTGGGGGCTACTAATGAAAAACTGTTTTTT; CDR3aa: CASSLLGATNEKLFF
d_gene: -; abundance: -; len: 14; v_gene: TRBV20-1; j_gene: TRBJ1-5; CDR3nt: TGCAGTGCTAGTTCCGGTAGAGGCAATCAGCCCCAGCATTTT; CDR3aa: CSASSGRGNQPQHF
d_gene: -; abundance: -; len: 13; v_gene: TRBV6-5; j_gene: TRBJ1-2; CDR3nt: TGTGCCAGCAGAGGAGGAGCTAACTATGGCTACACCTTC; CDR3aa: CASRGGANYGYTF
d_gene: TRBD1; abundance: -; len: 12; v_gene: TRBV19; j_gene: TRBJ2-1; CDR3nt: TGTGCCAGTGGGACAGGCGGCGATGAGCAGTTCTTC; CDR3aa: CASGTGGDEQFF
d_gene: TRBD1; abundance: -; len: 15; v_gene: TRBV6-4; j_gene: TRBJ1-6; CDR3nt: TGTGCCAGCAGAGGCGGGACAGGGTATAATTCACCCCTCCACTTT; CDR3aa: CASRGGTGYNSPLHF
d_gene: -; abundance: -; len: 14; v_gene: TRBV6-5; j_gene: TRBJ1-6; CDR3nt: TGTGCCAGCAGTTACCGGCAGGGTAATTCACCCCTCCACTTT; CDR3aa: CASSYRQGNSPLHF
d_gene: -; abundance: -; len: 13; v_gene: TRBV6-1; j_gene: TRBJ2-7; CDR3nt: TGTGCCAGCAGTGAGGGCCTCTCCTACGAGCAGTACTTC; CDR3aa: CASSEGLSYEQYF
d_gene: -; abundance: -; len: 14; v_gene: TRBV6-5; j_gene: TRBJ1-2; CDR3nt: TGTGCCAGCAGTTACAATGAGGGAAACTATGGCTACACCTTC; CDR3aa: CASSYNEGNYGYTF
d_gene: TRBD1; abundance: -; len: 14; v_gene: TRBV4-3; j_gene: TRBJ1-2; CDR3nt: TGCGCCAGCAGCCAAGATACAGGGGGGTATGGCTACACCTTC; CDR3aa: CASSQDTGGYGYTF
d_gene: TRBD2; abundance: -; len: 18; v_gene: TRBV24-1; j_gene: TRBJ2-2; CDR3nt: TGTGCCACCAGTCAGGGACTAGCGGGGGTTAGGAACACCGGGGAGCTGTTTTTT; CDR3aa: CATSQGLAGVRNTGELFF
d_gene: TRBD2; abundance: -; len: 17; v_gene: TRBV28; j_gene: TRBJ2-3; CDR3nt: TGTGCCAGCAGATCATTTCAGCGGGGGGGCCCCACAGATACGCAGTATTTT; CDR3aa: CASRSFQRGGPTDTQYF
d_gene: -; abundance: once; len: 15; v_gene: TRBV14; j_gene: TRBJ2-5; CDR3nt: TGTGCCAGCAGCCTTTACCGGGGGTTCCGGGAGACCCAGTACTTC; CDR3aa: CASSLYRGFRETQYF
d_gene: -; abundance: -; len: 10; v_gene: TRBV10-3; j_gene: TRBJ1-2; CDR3nt: TGTGCCACCATTCCGGTTGGCTACACCTTC; CDR3aa: CATIPVGYTF
d_gene: TRBD1; abundance: once; len: 14; v_gene: TRBV6-6; j_gene: TRBJ1-1; CDR3nt: TGTGCCAGCAGCCGACAGGGTACTAACACTGAAGCTTTCTTT; CDR3aa: CASSRQGTNTEAFF
d_gene: TRBD2; abundance: few; len: 16; v_gene: TRBV7-2; j_gene: TRBJ2-1; CDR3nt: TGTGCCAGCAGCGCACTTTCTAGCGGGGCCCGAAATGAGCAGTTCTTC; CDR3aa: CASSALSSGARNEQFF
d_gene: -; abundance: -; len: 15; v_gene: TRBV6-5; j_gene: TRBJ2-2; CDR3nt: TGTGCCAGCAGTTACGGGCGTCTGAACACCGGGGAGCTGTTTTTT; CDR3aa: CASSYGRLNTGELFF
d_gene: -; abundance: -; len: 15; v_gene: TRBV7-3; j_gene: TRBJ2-5; CDR3nt: TGTGCCAGCAGCTTAACGGGGGCAGAGGGGGAGACCCAGTACTTC; CDR3aa: CASSLTGAEGETQYF
d_gene: TRBD1; abundance: -; len: 16; v_gene: TRBV7-2; j_gene: TRBJ2-1; CDR3nt: TGTGCCAGCAGCACGATTACGGGACAGCCCTACAATGAGCAGTTCTTC; CDR3aa: CASSTITGQPYNEQFF
d_gene: -; abundance: -; len: 14; v_gene: TRBV5-4; j_gene: TRBJ1-3; CDR3nt: TGTGCCAGCAGCCCGGGGGGACCGGGAAACACCATATATTTT; CDR3aa: CASSPGGPGNTIYF
d_gene: TRBD1; abundance: -; len: 15; v_gene: TRBV2; j_gene: TRBJ2-2; CDR3nt: TGTGCCAGCAGAGTTCAGGGGGCGAACACCGGGGAGCTGTTTTTT; CDR3aa: CASRVQGANTGELFF
d_gene: TRBD1; abundance: few; len: 13; v_gene: TRBV2; j_gene: TRBJ2-7; CDR3nt: TGTGCCAGCAGCCGGGACAGTTCCTACGAGCAGTACTTC; CDR3aa: CASSRDSSYEQYF
d_gene: -; abundance: -; len: 15; v_gene: TRBV7-2; j_gene: TRBJ2-2; CDR3nt: TGTGCCAGCAGCTTAAATCCCGGGAACACCGGGGAGCTGTTTTTT; CDR3aa: CASSLNPGNTGELFF
d_gene: TRBD1; abundance: -; len: 15; v_gene: TRBV9; j_gene: TRBJ2-7; CDR3nt: TGTGCCAGCAGCGTAACCGGGACAGGGTATGGCGAGCAGTACTTC; CDR3aa: CASSVTGTGYGEQYF
d_gene: -; abundance: few; len: 15; v_gene: TRBV11-2; j_gene: TRBJ1-1; CDR3nt: TGTGCCAGCAGCTTTGGGGGGGGATCGAACACTGAAGCTTTCTTT; CDR3aa: CASSFGGGSNTEAFF
d_gene: -; abundance: -; len: 13; v_gene: TRBV12-3/TRBV12-4; j_gene: TRBJ1-1; CDR3nt: TGTGCCAGCAGTTTCCCCAGAAGTACTGAAGCTTTCTTT; CDR3aa: CASSFPRSTEAFF
d_gene: TRBD1; abundance: -; len: 17; v_gene: TRBV28; j_gene: TRBJ2-7; CDR3nt: TGTGCCAGCAGTTCCCTCGCCGGGACAGTGGGAGCCTACGAGCAGTACTTC; CDR3aa: CASSSLAGTVGAYEQYF
d_gene: -; abundance: once; len: 13; v_gene: TRBV6-5; j_gene: TRBJ1-1; CDR3nt: TGTGCCAGCAGTTACTCCATAGACACTGAAGCTTTCTTT; CDR3aa: CASSYSIDTEAFF
d_gene: TRBD2; abundance: -; len: 17; v_gene: TRBV25-1; j_gene: TRBJ2-5; CDR3nt: TGTGCCAGCAGTGAATTATTGGCTAGCGGGGGTGGGGAGACCCAGTACTTC; CDR3aa: CASSELLASGGGETQYF
d_gene: TRBD1; abundance: -; len: 20; v_gene: TRBV19; j_gene: TRBJ2-6; CDR3nt: TGTGCCAGTAGTATAGATAAGGAGGGACAGGGGATGGCCGGGGCCAACGTCCTGACTTTC; CDR3aa: CASSIDKEGQGMAGANVLTF
d_gene: TRBD2; abundance: -; len: 16; v_gene: TRBV5-4; j_gene: TRBJ2-3; CDR3nt: TGTGCCAGCAGCCGTTGGGCTAGCGGGGGAACAGATACGCAGTATTTT; CDR3aa: CASSRWASGGTDTQYF
d_gene: TRBD2; abundance: once; len: 15; v_gene: TRBV19; j_gene: TRBJ2-7; CDR3nt: TGTGCCAGTAGTATATCCCCGTACGGGACTAGAGAGCAGTACTTC; CDR3aa: CASSISPYGTREQYF